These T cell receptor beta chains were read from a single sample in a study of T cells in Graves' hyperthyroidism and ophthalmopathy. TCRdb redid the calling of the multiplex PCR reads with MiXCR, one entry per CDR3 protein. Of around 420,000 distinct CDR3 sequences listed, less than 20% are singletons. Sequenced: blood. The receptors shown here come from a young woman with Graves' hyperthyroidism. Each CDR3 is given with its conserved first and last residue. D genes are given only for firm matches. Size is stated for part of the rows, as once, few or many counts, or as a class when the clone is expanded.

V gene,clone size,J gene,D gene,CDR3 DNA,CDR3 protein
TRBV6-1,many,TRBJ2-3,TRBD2,TGTGCCAGCAGTACCGGGACTAGCGGGTCCCGCACAGATACGCAGTATTTT,CASSTGTSGSRTDTQYF
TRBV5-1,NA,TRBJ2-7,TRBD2,TGCGCCAGCAGCTTGACGAAGTGGGCTAGCGGGAGGTTCACCTACGAGCAGTACTTC,CASSLTKWASGRFTYEQYF
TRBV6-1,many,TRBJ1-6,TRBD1,TGTGCCAGCAGTGTGTCCAGGGGGAATTCACCCCTCCACTTT,CASSVSRGNSPLHF
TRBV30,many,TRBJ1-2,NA,TGTGCACATGTTGCAGGCCTTGGTGGCTACACCTTC,CAHVAGLGGYTF
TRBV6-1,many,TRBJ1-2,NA,TGTGCCAGCAGCCGCACCCGGGACAATAACTATGGCTACACCTTC,CASSRTRDNNYGYTF
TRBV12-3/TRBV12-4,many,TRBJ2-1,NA,TGTGCCAGCAGTCTAGCCTCCGAGCAGTTCTTC,CASSLASEQFF
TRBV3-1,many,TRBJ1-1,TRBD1,TGTGCCAGCAGTCGACGACAGGGGAACACTGAAGCTTTCTTT,CASSRRQGNTEAFF
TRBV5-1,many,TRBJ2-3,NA,TGCGCCAGCAGCTTGGACTCCCCCCCCACAGATACGCAGTATTTT,CASSLDSPPTDTQYF
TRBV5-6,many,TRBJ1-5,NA,TGTGCCAGCAGCTTCAGTGCGAATCAGCCCCAGCATTTT,CASSFSANQPQHF
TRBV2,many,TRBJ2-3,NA,TGTGCCAGCAGTGATGTGGCTAGCGGCACAGATACGCAGTATTTT,CASSDVASGTDTQYF
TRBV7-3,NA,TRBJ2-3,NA,TGTGCCAGCAGCCCGTACTTTTCCGGGGCAGATACGCAGTATTTT,CASSPYFSGADTQYF
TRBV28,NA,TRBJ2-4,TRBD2,TGTGCCTCAACCGGGGCGAGCGGGGGCAAAAACATTCAGTACTTC,CASTGASGGKNIQYF
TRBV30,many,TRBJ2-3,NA,TGTGCCTGGAGTGACCCTTGGGGGCGGGCAGCCACAGATACGCAGTATTTT,CAWSDPWGRAATDTQYF
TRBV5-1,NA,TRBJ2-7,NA,TGCGCCAGCAGCCTAATTGACAACCGCTACGAGCAGTACTTC,CASSLIDNRYEQYF
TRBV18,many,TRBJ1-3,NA,TGTGCCAGCTCACCAAATGGAAACACCATATATTTT,CASSPNGNTIYF
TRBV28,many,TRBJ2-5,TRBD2,TGTGCCAGCAGTCCCGGGACTAGCCAGGGGAAAGAGACCCAGTACTTC,CASSPGTSQGKETQYF
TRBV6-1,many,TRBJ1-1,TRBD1,TGTGCCAGCACCCGACAGGGGAACACTGAAGCTTTCTTT,CASTRQGNTEAFF
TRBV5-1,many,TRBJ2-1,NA,TGCGCCAGCGAGAGCTCCTACAATGAGCAGTTCTTC,CASESSYNEQFF
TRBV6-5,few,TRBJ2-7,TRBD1,TGTGCCAGCAGTTACGCCAGACAGGGGGACTACGAGCAGTACTTC,CASSYARQGDYEQYF
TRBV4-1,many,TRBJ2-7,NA,TGCGCCAGCAGCCAAGAAAAGGGGTACGAGCAGTACTTC,CASSQEKGYEQYF
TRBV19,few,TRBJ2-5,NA,TGTGCCAGTAGTATGAGTCGTCAGACCCAGTACTTC,CASSMSRQTQYF
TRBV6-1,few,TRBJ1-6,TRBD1,TGTGCCAGCAGTGAATCTGGACAGGCACTCTTGGCCCTCCACTTT,CASSESGQALLALHF
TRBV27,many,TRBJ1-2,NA,TGTGCCAGCAGTACTATCAGGGGAAGAGGTGGCTACACCTTC,CASSTIRGRGGYTF
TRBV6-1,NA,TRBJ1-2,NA,TGTGCCAGCAGTGAAAGAGCCTTTGGCTACACCTTC,CASSERAFGYTF
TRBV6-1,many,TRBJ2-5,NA,TGTGCCAGCAGTGGACTAGGATTAGAGACCCAGTACTTC,CASSGLGLETQYF
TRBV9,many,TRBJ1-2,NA,TGTGCCAGCAGCACCCCAACGGGCTACACCTTC,CASSTPTGYTF
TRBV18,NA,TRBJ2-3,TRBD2,TGTGCCAGCTCACCCACTCCGGGACTAGCGGGAGGGCCGTCAGATACGCAGTATTTT,CASSPTPGLAGGPSDTQYF
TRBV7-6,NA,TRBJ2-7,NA,TGTGCCAGCAGCTTAAAGGGGGATGGCTACGAGCAGTACTTC,CASSLKGDGYEQYF
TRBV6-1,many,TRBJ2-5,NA,TGTGCCAGTCGTTCTGAGACCCAGTACTTC,CASRSETQYF
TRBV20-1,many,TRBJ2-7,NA,TGCAGCCTAAAGGGACCTGACAGTTGGGCCTACGAGCAGTACTTC,CSLKGPDSWAYEQYF
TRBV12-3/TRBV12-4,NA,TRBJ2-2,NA,TGTGCCAGCAGCGAAAAGCGGAGACGGAACACCGGGGAGCTGTTTTTT,CASSEKRRRNTGELFF
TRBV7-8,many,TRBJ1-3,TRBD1,TGTGCCAGCAGTTTTGGGGACAGAGGGTTTGGAAACACCATATATTTT,CASSFGDRGFGNTIYF
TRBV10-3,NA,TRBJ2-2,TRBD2,TGTGCCGCAAGCACAGGGACTAGCGGGAGTCTGTCCGGGGAGCTGTTTTTT,CAASTGTSGSLSGELFF
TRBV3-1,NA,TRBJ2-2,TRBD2,TGTGCCAGCAGCCAAGTCGCGAGCGGGGGGCGAGCGAACACCGGGGAGCTGTTTTTT,CASSQVASGGRANTGELFF
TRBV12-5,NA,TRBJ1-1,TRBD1,TGTGCTAGTGGTCCCCGGACAGGGGGAAACCTGAACACTGAAGCTTTCTTT,CASGPRTGGNLNTEAFF
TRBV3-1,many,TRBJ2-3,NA,TGTGCCAGCAGCCAAGAAAGAGATACGCAGTATTTT,CASSQERDTQYF
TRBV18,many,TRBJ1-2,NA,TGTGCCAGCTCACCTTACGACAAGGGGTCGAGGGGCTACACCTTC,CASSPYDKGSRGYTF
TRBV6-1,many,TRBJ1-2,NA,TGTGCCAGCGCCCAGGGGAATAACTATGGCTACACCTTC,CASAQGNNYGYTF
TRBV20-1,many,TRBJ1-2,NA,TGCAGTGCCAGTGCCCCGGGACAACGGTTGATGAAAGATGGCTACACCTTC,CSASAPGQRLMKDGYTF
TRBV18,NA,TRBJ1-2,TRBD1,TGTGCCAGCTCACCGTATCACAGGGGGCATGGCTATGGCTACACCTTC,CASSPYHRGHGYGYTF
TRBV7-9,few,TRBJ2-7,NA,TGTGCCAGCAGCTGGCTAGCCTACGAGCAGTACTTC,CASSWLAYEQYF
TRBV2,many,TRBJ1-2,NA,TGTGCCAGCAGCACAGGGAGCGGCTATGGCTACACCTTC,CASSTGSGYGYTF
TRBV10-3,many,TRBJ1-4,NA,TGTGCCTCCATGGGGGAACAGGGACCAACTAATGAAAAACTGTTTTTT,CASMGEQGPTNEKLFF
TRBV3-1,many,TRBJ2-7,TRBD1,TGTGCCAGCAGCCCCCTCCGGGACAGGGTGCACGAGCAGTACTTC,CASSPLRDRVHEQYF
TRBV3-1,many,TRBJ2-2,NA,TGTGCCAGCAGCCAAGAACTAGCCCCCGGGGAGCTGTTTTTT,CASSQELAPGELFF
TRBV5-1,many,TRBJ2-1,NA,TGCGCCAGCAGCTTGGGCGGGATCCTCTCCTACAATGAGCAGTTCTTC,CASSLGGILSYNEQFF
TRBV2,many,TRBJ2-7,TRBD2,TGTGCCAGCAGCGGCCATAGCGGGGGGAGCTCCTACGAGCAGTACTTC,CASSGHSGGSSYEQYF
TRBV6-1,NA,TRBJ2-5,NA,TGTGCCAGCAGTCTTCCGGGACCCCTCAACCAGTACTTC,CASSLPGPLNQYF
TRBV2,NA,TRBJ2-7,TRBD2,TGTGCCAGCAGTGATAGCGGGAGCTACGAGCAGTACTTC,CASSDSGSYEQYF
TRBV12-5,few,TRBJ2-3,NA,TGTGCTAGTGGTTCCGATATAAACCAGTATTTT,CASGSDINQYF
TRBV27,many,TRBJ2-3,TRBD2,TGTGCCAGCAGTACGCAACTAGCGGGGGCGTTGGCTACGCAGTATTTT,CASSTQLAGALATQYF
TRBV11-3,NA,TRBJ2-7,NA,TGTGCCAGCAGTCGCGGGGTAACGAGCTCCTACGAGCAGTACTTC,CASSRGVTSSYEQYF
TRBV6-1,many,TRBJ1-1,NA,TGTGCCAGCACCGGGGCGGGCACTGAAGCTTTCTTT,CASTGAGTEAFF
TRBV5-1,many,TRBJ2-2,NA,TGCGCCAGCAGCCCGGACAGACTCGGGGAGCTGTTTTTT,CASSPDRLGELFF
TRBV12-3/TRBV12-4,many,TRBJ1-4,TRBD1,TGTGCCAGCAGTCCACGGACAGGGGGAAATGAAAAACTGTTTTTT,CASSPRTGGNEKLFF
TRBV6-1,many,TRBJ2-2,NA,TGTGGGTCGCGGCGGCCCGCGAACACCGGGGAGCTGTTTTTT,CGSRRPANTGELFF
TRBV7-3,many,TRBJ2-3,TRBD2,TGTGCCAGCAGCCATCGACTAGCGGGAGAGATAGATACGCAGTATTTT,CASSHRLAGEIDTQYF
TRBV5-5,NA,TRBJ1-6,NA,TGTGCCAGCAGCTTGGTGCCGAGCTCCTATAATTCACCCCTCCACTTT,CASSLVPSSYNSPLHF
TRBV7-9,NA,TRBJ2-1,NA,TGTGCCAGCACCCTGGGGGGTGCGGGGGCGGGTGAGCAGTTCTTC,CASTLGGAGAGEQFF